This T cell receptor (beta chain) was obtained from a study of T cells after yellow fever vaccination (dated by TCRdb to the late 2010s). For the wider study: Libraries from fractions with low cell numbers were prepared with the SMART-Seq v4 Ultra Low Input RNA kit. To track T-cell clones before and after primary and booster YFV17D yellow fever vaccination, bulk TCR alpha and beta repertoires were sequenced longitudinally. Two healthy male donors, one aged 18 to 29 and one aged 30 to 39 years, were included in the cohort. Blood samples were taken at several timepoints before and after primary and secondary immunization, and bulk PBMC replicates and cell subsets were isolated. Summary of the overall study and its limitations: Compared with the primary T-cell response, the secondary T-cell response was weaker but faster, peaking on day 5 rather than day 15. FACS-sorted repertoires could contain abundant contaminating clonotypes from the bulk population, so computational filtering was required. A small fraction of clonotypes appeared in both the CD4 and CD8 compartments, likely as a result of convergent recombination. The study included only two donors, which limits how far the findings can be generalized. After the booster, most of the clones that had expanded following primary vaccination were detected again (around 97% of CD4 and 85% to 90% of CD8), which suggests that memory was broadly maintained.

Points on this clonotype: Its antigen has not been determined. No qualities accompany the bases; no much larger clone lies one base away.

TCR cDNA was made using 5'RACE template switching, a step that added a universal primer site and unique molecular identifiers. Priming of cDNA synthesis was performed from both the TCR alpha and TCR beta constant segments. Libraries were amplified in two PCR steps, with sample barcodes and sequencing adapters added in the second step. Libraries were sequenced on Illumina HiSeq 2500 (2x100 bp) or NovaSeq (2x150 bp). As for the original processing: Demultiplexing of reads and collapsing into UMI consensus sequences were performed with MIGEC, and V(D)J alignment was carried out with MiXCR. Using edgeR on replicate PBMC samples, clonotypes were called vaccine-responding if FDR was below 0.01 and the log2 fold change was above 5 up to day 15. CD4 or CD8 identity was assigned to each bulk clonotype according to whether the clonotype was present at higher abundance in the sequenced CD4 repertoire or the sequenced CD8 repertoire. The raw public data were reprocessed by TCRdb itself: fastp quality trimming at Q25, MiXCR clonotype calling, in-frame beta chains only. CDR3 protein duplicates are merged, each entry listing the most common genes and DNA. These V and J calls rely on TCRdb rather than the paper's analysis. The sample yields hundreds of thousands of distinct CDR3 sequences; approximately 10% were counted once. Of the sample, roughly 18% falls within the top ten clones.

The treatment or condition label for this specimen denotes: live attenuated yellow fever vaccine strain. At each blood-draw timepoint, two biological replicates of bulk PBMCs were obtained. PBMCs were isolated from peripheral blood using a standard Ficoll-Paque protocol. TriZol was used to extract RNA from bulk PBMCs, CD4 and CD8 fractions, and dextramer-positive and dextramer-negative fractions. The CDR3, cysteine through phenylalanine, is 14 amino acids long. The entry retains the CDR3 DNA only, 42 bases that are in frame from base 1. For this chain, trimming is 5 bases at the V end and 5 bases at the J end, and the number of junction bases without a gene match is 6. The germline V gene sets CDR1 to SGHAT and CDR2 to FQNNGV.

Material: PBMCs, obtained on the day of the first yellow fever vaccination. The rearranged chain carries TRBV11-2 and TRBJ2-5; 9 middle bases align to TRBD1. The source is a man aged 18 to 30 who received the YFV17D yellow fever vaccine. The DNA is TGTGCCAGCAGCGGACAGGGGTACCGGGAGACCCAGTACTTC. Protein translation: CASSGQGYRETQYF.